This T cell receptor beta chain was profiled in a study of shared clonotypes between healthy human individuals (dated by TCRdb to about 2020). A note on the overall study: A few men and a couple of women, aged 18 to 49 years, made up the cohort. To estimate repertoire size and how much clonotypes are shared between individuals, the study performed deep sequencing of blood TCR repertoires from five healthy adults. To increase sequencing depth and limit assay-specific biases, different laboratories used diverse techniques to prepare libraries and sequence TCR repertoires. Each donor's leukapheresis produced roughly between about 0.9 and 9.5 billion PBMCs. The investigation overall reported the following: Sampling was restricted to blood, and TCR repertoires in tissue are likely to differ from TCR repertoires in blood. Pairwise subsampling indicated that sequencing depth was expected to affect the degree of clonotype sharing among donors. Because the study included a small number of donors, the genetic and exposure-history diversity represented was limited.

The donors were healthy, HIV-negative adults with no recently reported acute infections or vaccinations. All donors were Caucasian adults living in Nashville, Tennessee, USA. For unsorted samples, about 90 million PBMCs were counted and genomic DNA was extracted with the QIAamp DNA Blood Mini kit. Blood was collected by leukapheresis, and PBMCs were isolated by Ficoll-Histopaque density gradient centrifugation and then cryopreserved in liquid nitrogen vapor phase. Per the germline V gene (reference sequence), GTSNPN is the CDR1 and SVGIG is the CDR2. Taken from cysteine to phenylalanine, the CDR3 has 15 residues. CDR3 DNA only is kept here, 45 bases in frame from base 1. V sheds 0 bases and J sheds 1 base, leaving 12 bases between their ends. Using the deep immunoSEQ assay, multiplex PCR amplified TCR CDR3 regions from genomic DNA. Extracted genomic DNA from each cell subset was distributed evenly across all wells of several immunoSEQ 96-well plates, and each plate was treated as a replicate. Each replicate PCR for unsorted PBMC received roughly 300 ng genomic DNA, equal to 25,000 to 30,000 T cell genomes. Ten immunoSEQ deep assay plates were used to sequence the unsorted PBMC genomic DNA. Purified libraries were quantified with a Qubit 3.0 fluorometer, sized on a Bioanalyzer 2100, and re-quantified with the KAPA Library Quantification kit. Every immunoSEQ 96-well plate was sequenced on a separate single-read 150-cycle Illumina NextSeq 550 flow cell. On the study's bioinformatics: Because the immunoSEQ output included only junctional sequences and no quality scores, the filtering could not be the same as the filtering used for full-length reads. Sequences were annotated with PyIR, a Python wrapper for IgBLAST v1.9, and V/J genes and CDR3 were assigned using IMGT germline references. Reads with weak V/J assignments (E-value above 1e-6), missing CDR3, stop codons, out-of-frame junctions, or ambiguous translated residues were removed. V3J clonotypes were defined by identical inferred V gene, J gene, and CDR3 amino acid sequence. The percentage overlap between two repertoires was calculated by dividing the number of shared unique clonotypes by the size of the smaller repertoire. Three approaches were used to assess repertoire richness: RTK rarefaction, the Chao1 estimator, and Recon v2.1 estimates of unobserved clonotypes. Drawn from immuneACCESS, this table holds only the in-frame rearrangements with V and J called that TCRdb kept. Clones are partly lost; checked studies trace under half to an unresolved V gene and leave the rest unexplained. That table furnishes V, J and clone size, whereas the DNA furnished D and trimming. For this sample there are about 480,000 clones; 75% to 80% appear just once. Approximately 13% of the sample comes from the top ten.

Points on this clone: Its specific antigen is unknown. No clone much larger than this one lies a single base away; base qualities are absent.

This sequence originates from a woman aged 40-49 years in good health. Some clones in this sample may be carry-over from other donors' samples. Recombination joined TRBV30 with TRBJ1-1; perhaps TRBD1 is the D gene, with 6 bases matching. The specimen was PBMCs. The DNA sequence is as follows: TGTGCCTGGAGTGTACTGGGGGCCGGGAACACTGAAGCTTTCTTT. Its coded protein is CAWSVLGAGNTEAFF.